These 8 T cell receptor beta chains were all obtained from the same sample, sequenced in a study of cytomegalovirus exposure and HLA in healthy donors. The PCR had 60 Vbeta and 13 Jbeta primers. Libraries were prepared by immunoSEQ multiplex PCR; TCRdb keeps only in-frame clonotypes and omits some of them. The sample carries around 120,000 clones, 75% to 85% recorded once. The sample taken for sequencing was PBMCs. These receptors were taken from a woman in her forties in good health and CMV-seronegative.

The chain recombines TRBV7-8 with TRBJ1-6; 8 bases agree with TRBD1. Germline-derived CDR1 and CDR2 are SGHVS and FQNEAQ. This CDR3 contains 19 residues. The ends lost 3 bases at V and 0 bases at J; junction bases unmatched: 10. The CDR3 coding sequence is TGTGCCAGCAGCTTGTTGACCGGGACAGGTAGCTCCTATAATTCACCCCTCCACTTT. It specifies CASSLLTGTGSSYNSPLHF.

The V and J genes are TRBV29-1 and TRBJ2-7; TRBD2 matches 7 bases. V lost 1 base to trimming and J lost 1 base; unmatched junction nucleotides: 1. The CDR3 has 13 amino acids. Germline V lookup: CDR1 SQVTM, CDR2 ANQGSEA. The DNA for the CDR3 is TGCAGCGTTGAAGGGGGGGGTTCCTACGAGCAGTACTTC. This encodes CSVEGGGSYEQYF.

The V and J genes are TRBV5-6 and TRBJ1-2; perhaps TRBD1 as D (5 bases). Germline-derived CDR1 and CDR2 are SGHDT and YYEEEE. The CDR3 extends over 13 amino acids. Trimming removed 5 bases at V and 4 bases at J, with 12 bases between. As DNA, the CDR3 is TGTGCCAGCAGTCTCGGACAAAGCTATGGCTACACCTTC. Encoded protein: CASSLGQSYGYTF.

The chain employs TRBV28 and TRBJ1-6, with TRBD1 matching over 7 bases. V lost 8 bases to trimming and J lost 10 bases; unmatched junction nucleotides: 14. The CDR3 totals 15 residues. Germline V gene data show CDR1 as MDHEN and CDR2 as SYDVKM. As DNA, the CDR3 is TGTGCCAGCCAAACCGCCGCACAGGGGTACTCACCCCTCCACTTT. This gives the protein CASQTAAQGYSPLHF.

Only one count was recorded for this clone. The chain combines TRBV19 with TRBJ2-7, with 7 bases matching TRBD2. The germline CDR1 and CDR2 sequences are LNHDA and SQIVND (reference sequence). Trimming cost V 1 base and J 3 bases; bases outside gene matches: 6. The CDR3 is 15 residues long. DNA of the CDR3: TGTGCCAGTAGTATAGGGGGCGGGGGAGTCTACGAGCAGTACTTC. Its protein product is CASSIGGGGVYEQYF.

This clone was seen once. The V gene is TRBV2, the J gene TRBJ1-2; 7 bases fit TRBD1. V lost 6 bases to trimming and J lost 5 bases; unmatched junction nucleotides: 6. CDR1 is SNHLY and CDR2 is FYNNEI in the germline V gene. This CDR3 comprises 13 residues. The CDR3 DNA reads TGTGCCAGCAGCGCCCAACAGGGGTATGGCTACACCTTC. Translation: CASSAQQGYGYTF.

The chain carries TRBV2 and TRBJ2-2; D perhaps matches TRBD1 (6 bases). The CDR3 runs 16 residues. The V gene lost 3 bases and the J gene lost 0 bases, with 11 bases spanning the gap. Germline-derived CDR1 and CDR2 are SNHLY and FYNNEI. CDR3 in DNA: TGTGCCAGCAGTGAGTCAGGGACACCGAACACCGGGGAGCTGTTTTTT. Translating it yields CASSESGTPNTGELFF.

This clone was seen a few times. This chain uses TRBV6-1 with TRBJ1-5; 7 nucleotides line up with TRBD1. CDR3 length: 14 residues. V gave up 6 bases and J gave up 6 bases; unmatched junction bases: 8. Germline values: CDR1 MNHNS, CDR2 SASEGT. The CDR3 protein is CASRSGTDIQPQHF. In DNA, the CDR3 is TGTGCCAGCAGATCCGGGACAGATATTCAGCCCCAGCATTTT.